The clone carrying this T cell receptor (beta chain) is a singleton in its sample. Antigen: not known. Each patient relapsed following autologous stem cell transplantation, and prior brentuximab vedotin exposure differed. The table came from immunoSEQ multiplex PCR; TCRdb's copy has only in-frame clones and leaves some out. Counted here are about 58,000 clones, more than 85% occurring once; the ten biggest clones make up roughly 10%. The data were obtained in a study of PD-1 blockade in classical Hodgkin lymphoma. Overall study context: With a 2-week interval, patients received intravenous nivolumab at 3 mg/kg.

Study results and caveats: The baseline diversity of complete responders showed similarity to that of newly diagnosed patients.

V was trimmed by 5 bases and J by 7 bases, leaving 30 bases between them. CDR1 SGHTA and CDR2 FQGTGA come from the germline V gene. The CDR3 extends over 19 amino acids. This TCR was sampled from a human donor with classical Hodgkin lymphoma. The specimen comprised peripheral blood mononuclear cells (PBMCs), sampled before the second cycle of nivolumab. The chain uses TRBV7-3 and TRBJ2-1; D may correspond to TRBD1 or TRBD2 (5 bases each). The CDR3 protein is CASSTDTNQPGPAENEQFF. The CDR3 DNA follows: TGTGCCAGCAGCACGGACACGAACCAACCGGGACCCGCGGAAAATGAGCAGTTCTTC.